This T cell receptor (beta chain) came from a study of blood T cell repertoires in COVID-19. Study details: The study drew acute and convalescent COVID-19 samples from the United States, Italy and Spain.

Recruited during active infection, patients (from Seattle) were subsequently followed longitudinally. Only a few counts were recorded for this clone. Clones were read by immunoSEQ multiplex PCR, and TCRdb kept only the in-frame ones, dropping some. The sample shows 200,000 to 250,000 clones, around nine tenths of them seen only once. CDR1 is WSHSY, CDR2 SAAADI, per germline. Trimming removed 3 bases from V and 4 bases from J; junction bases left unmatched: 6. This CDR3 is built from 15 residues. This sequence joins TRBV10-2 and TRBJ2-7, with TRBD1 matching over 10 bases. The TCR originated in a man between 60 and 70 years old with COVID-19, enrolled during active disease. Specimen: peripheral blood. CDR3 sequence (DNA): TGCGCCAGCAGTGATTCGACAGGGGGCGGTTACGAGCAGTACTTC. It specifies CASSDSTGGGYEQYF.